This T cell receptor (beta chain) was found in a study of blood T cell repertoires in COVID-19. Study-level background: T cells, B-cell-depleted T cells, or PBMCs supplied cDNA or gDNA.

In the study's own analysis: Estimates of nucleated cell counts were drawn from the amplification of reference gene primers. The repertoire was sequenced with immunoSEQ multiplex PCR; TCRdb's copy has only in-frame clones and lacks some. The V and J calls and clone size were taken over from that table, and D and trimming were inferred from the DNA. The sample has about 210,000 clones, around 91% seen once; the top ten hold 4% to 6%. This CDR3 comprises 17 residues. The V and J ends lost 4 bases and 8 bases, in that order; junction bases with no gene match: 19. The germline V gene has CDR1 SGHNT and CDR2 YYREEE (reference sequence).

The source of this sequence is a woman aged 40-49 years with acute or convalescent COVID-19. The chain uses TRBV5-4 and TRBJ1-2, with 8 nucleotides matching TRBD1. Sequenced: peripheral blood. As DNA, the CDR3 is TGTGCCAGCAGCCCGGACGTGACAGGGGACTTCTCATTGGGCTACACCTTC. Its protein product is CASSPDVTGDFSLGYTF.